This T cell receptor (beta chain) derives from a study of cytomegalovirus exposure and HLA in healthy donors. Remarks on this clone: Its antigen remains unknown.

Study findings and constraints: One later analysis reportedly identified an Asian-associated ancestry cluster that showed fewer N-insertions than the roughly 600-donor mean. Cytomegalovirus status was reportedly diagnosed by the classifier with high specificity and sensitivity.

This CDR3 contains 15 residues. Germline V gene lookup returns CDR1 SGHTA and CDR2 FQGNSA. V was clipped by 2 bases and J by 0 bases, with 8 bases between them. A multiplex PCR was run with 60 Vbeta primers and 13 Jbeta primers. Here immunoSEQ multiplex PCR was the method, and the copy in TCRdb shows in-frame clones only, minus some. The data contain 100,000 to 150,000 clones, around 79% of them seen just once; the ten biggest clones take up roughly 6%. The sequenced sample was PBMCs. The receptor was derived from a woman aged 40 to 50 in good health and CMV-seronegative. The chain has TRBV7-2 and TRBJ1-5, with no clear D. The CDR3 coding sequence is TGTGCCAGCAGCTTAACTTTAGATAGCAATCAGCCCCAGCATTTT. It encodes CASSLTLDSNQPQHF.